The present entry profiles one T cell receptor beta chain with its context. The sample is drawn from a study of control samples from healthy donors and cancer patients. The V gene lost 1 base and the J gene lost 6 bases, with 4 bases spanning the gap. The CDR3 has 12 residues. The assay was immunoSEQ multiplex PCR, and TCRdb's table has in-frame clones only and misses some. Of about 140,000 clones listed, roughly 89% are singletons. Material for sequencing was blood. This receptor was taken from a man aged 30-40 years in good health. The V and J genes are TRBV12-3 or TRBV12-4 and TRBJ1-5, with D uncertain. The CDR3 region has the DNA TGTGCCAGCAGTTTAGTAGGTCAGCCCCAGCATTTT. Residues: CASSLVGQPQHF.